A single TCR beta chain is shown here with its context. One entry per CDR3 protein results from TCRdb running MiXCR on the 5' RACE reads. The table lists around 99,000 distinct CDR3 sequences, around 10% of them singletons, with under 9% in the top ten. The sample originates from a study of early T cells in non-severe SARS-CoV-2 infection. The CDR3 covers 12 residues. Germline V CDR1 and CDR2: SQVTM, ANQGSEA. Trimming at V came to 5 bases and at J to 8 bases, leaving 8 bases not matched to a gene. The chain joins TRBV29-1 to TRBJ1-2; TRBD1 matches 7 bases. The sequenced sample consisted of whole blood. The source of this sequence is an adult who was a healthcare worker with PCR-confirmed SARS-CoV-2 infection or an uninfected control (not recorded which). CDR3 nucleotides: TGCAGCGTTCCAGAGGGGGCGGAGGGCTACACCTTC. Translating it yields CSVPEGAEGYTF.